Listed here are 3 T cell receptor beta chains from one sample, sequenced in a study of blood T cell repertoires in COVID-19. Sequenced by immunoSEQ multiplex PCR; TCRdb stores in-frame clones only, minus some. The sample includes some 70,000 clones, 70% to 80% of them seen just once. Material for sequencing was peripheral blood. These receptors were collected from a human donor in a cohort sampled during active COVID-19.

The J gene is TRBJ1-1, the V gene TRBV6-2 or TRBV6-3, with TRBD1 matching 8 bases. The V gene's germline CDR1 is MNHEY and CDR2 SVGEGT. The CDR3 is 15 residues long. With 4 bases clipped from V and 3 bases from J, the junction kept 7 bases outside the gene matches. CDR3 nucleotides: TGTGCCAGCAGTTCCCCCGGGACAGGACACACTGAAGCTTTCTTT. Its translation: CASSSPGTGHTEAFF.

The chain joins TRBV7-2 to TRBJ1-4, with D possibly TRBD1 on 5 matching bases. This CDR3 contains 14 residues. From germline, CDR1 is SGHTA and CDR2 FQGNSA. Trimming left V 5 bases short and J 6 bases short, with 13 bases between. The CDR3 reads CASSRPGGDEKLFF. The CDR3 region has the DNA TGTGCCAGCAGCCGTCCGGGGGGAGATGAAAAACTGTTTTTT.

This chain uses TRBV30 with TRBJ1-6; D possibly corresponds to TRBD1 (6 bases). This CDR3 region has 16 residues. CDR1 and CDR2 (germline): GTSNPN, SVGIG (reference sequence). V lost 0 bases and J 5 bases, leaving 14 bases between the germline ends. The CDR3 loop reads CAWSVRGGADNSPLHF. In DNA, the CDR3 is TGTGCCTGGAGTGTAAGGGGGGGCGCGGATAATTCACCCCTCCACTTT.